This is a list of T cell receptor beta chains from one sample in a study of identical twins. TCRdb reprocessed the 5' RACE reads via MiXCR and lists one record per CDR3 protein. The sample contains about 460,000 distinct CDR3 sequences, approximately 14% of which appear only once. This sample was shared with a second study, whose subject was yellow fever vaccine responses in identical twins.

The sequenced sample consisted of CD4+ T cells sorted from blood. The receptors shown here come from a woman under 30 in good health. CDR3s include the opening cysteine and the closing phenylalanine or tryptophan. The D gene is left open where the match is weak. A row's size may be missing; if present it is once, few, many or a size class.

J gene: TRBJ2-1; clone size: few; D gene: TRBD2; V gene: TRBV7-2; CDR3 DNA: TGTGCCAGCAGCTTAGTTCTAGGACTAGCTCAGGGTGAGCAGTTCTTC; CDR3 protein: CASSLVLGLAQGEQFF
J gene: TRBJ1-1; clone size: few; D gene: TRBD1; V gene: TRBV7-3; CDR3 DNA: TGTGCCAGCAGCTTGAACAGGGGTGACACTGAAGCTTTCTTT; CDR3 protein: CASSLNRGDTEAFF
J gene: TRBJ2-7; clone size: few; D gene: TRBD2; V gene: TRBV4-3; CDR3 DNA: TGCGCCAGCAGCCAGGCGACTAGCGGGAGGGCCAGCGAGCAGTACTTC; CDR3 protein: CASSQATSGRASEQYF
J gene: TRBJ2-1; clone size: -; D gene: TRBD2; V gene: TRBV3-1; CDR3 DNA: TGTGCCAGCACCACTAGCGGGAGGGCCAACAATGAGCAGTTCTTC; CDR3 protein: CASTTSGRANNEQFF
J gene: TRBJ2-7; clone size: -; D gene: -; V gene: TRBV25-1; CDR3 DNA: TGTGCCGGACGGGGCGGCCCCTACGAGCAGTACTTC; CDR3 protein: CAGRGGPYEQYF
J gene: TRBJ2-1; clone size: few; D gene: -; V gene: TRBV6-1; CDR3 DNA: TGTGCCAGTAGTCCAGCGGATAAGCGGAATGAGCAGTTCTTC; CDR3 protein: CASSPADKRNEQFF
J gene: TRBJ2-7; clone size: few; D gene: TRBD1; V gene: TRBV12-3/TRBV12-4; CDR3 DNA: TGTGCCAGCAGTAAGACAGGGCGCCTTTCCTACGAGCAGTACTTC; CDR3 protein: CASSKTGRLSYEQYF
J gene: TRBJ2-2; clone size: few; D gene: TRBD2; V gene: TRBV12-3/TRBV12-4; CDR3 DNA: TGTGCCAGCAGTTTTACTAGCGGGACTTACACCGGGGAGCTGTTTTTT; CDR3 protein: CASSFTSGTYTGELFF
J gene: TRBJ2-1; clone size: -; D gene: TRBD1; V gene: TRBV3-1; CDR3 DNA: TGTGCCAGCAGCCAAGGGGACAGGGGGTTCAATGAGCAGTTCTTC; CDR3 protein: CASSQGDRGFNEQFF
J gene: TRBJ2-2; clone size: -; D gene: -; V gene: TRBV6-2/TRBV6-3; CDR3 DNA: TGTGCCAGCAGTTACTCAAGCACCGGGGAGCTGTTTTTT; CDR3 protein: CASSYSSTGELFF
J gene: TRBJ2-7; clone size: few; D gene: TRBD2; V gene: TRBV10-3; CDR3 DNA: TGTGCCATCAGAGAAAGCGGGGGGTCATACGAGCAGTACTTC; CDR3 protein: CAIRESGGSYEQYF
J gene: TRBJ2-5; clone size: -; D gene: TRBD1; V gene: TRBV18; CDR3 DNA: TGTGCCAGCTCACGGCAGACAGGGGAAGAGACCCAGTACTTC; CDR3 protein: CASSRQTGEETQYF
J gene: TRBJ2-1; clone size: -; D gene: -; V gene: TRBV27; CDR3 DNA: TGTGCCAGCAGTCCCCCTACACGGGTTGAGCAGTTCTTC; CDR3 protein: CASSPPTRVEQFF
J gene: TRBJ1-2; clone size: few; D gene: TRBD1; V gene: TRBV11-2; CDR3 DNA: TGTGCCAGCAGCCGCGGACAGGATCCTAACTATGGCTACACCTTC; CDR3 protein: CASSRGQDPNYGYTF
J gene: TRBJ2-6; clone size: few; D gene: -; V gene: TRBV5-1; CDR3 DNA: TGCGCCAGCAGCTTGGCAGGGACAAACTCTGGGGCCAACGTCCTGACTTTC; CDR3 protein: CASSLAGTNSGANVLTF
J gene: TRBJ2-3; clone size: -; D gene: TRBD2; V gene: TRBV9; CDR3 DNA: TGTGCCAGCAGCGTGGAGGGACTAGCGGGAGACGCAGATACGCAGTATTTT; CDR3 protein: CASSVEGLAGDADTQYF
J gene: TRBJ2-7; clone size: few; D gene: TRBD1; V gene: TRBV5-6; CDR3 DNA: TGTGCCAGCAGTTCGTACCGGACAGGGTCCTACGAGCAGTACTTC; CDR3 protein: CASSSYRTGSYEQYF
J gene: TRBJ1-1; clone size: -; D gene: -; V gene: TRBV5-1; CDR3 DNA: TGCGCCAGCAGCTTATCCGACGGGAACACTGAAGCTTTCTTT; CDR3 protein: CASSLSDGNTEAFF
J gene: TRBJ2-7; clone size: few; D gene: -; V gene: TRBV12-3/TRBV12-4; CDR3 DNA: TGTGCCAGCAGTTTAGTGGGCCGGGGGTACCCCTACGAGCAGTACTTC; CDR3 protein: CASSLVGRGYPYEQYF
J gene: TRBJ2-1; clone size: few; D gene: TRBD2; V gene: TRBV19; CDR3 DNA: TGTGCCAGTACGCGAGCGGGGTCCTACAATGAGCAGTTCTTC; CDR3 protein: CASTRAGSYNEQFF
J gene: TRBJ2-5; clone size: -; D gene: -; V gene: TRBV7-9; CDR3 DNA: TGTGCCAGCAGCGAACGTGGGTCGGACTATTATGAGACCCAGTACTTC; CDR3 protein: CASSERGSDYYETQYF
J gene: TRBJ2-5; clone size: -; D gene: TRBD1; V gene: TRBV20-1; CDR3 DNA: TGCAGTGCAGCAGGGGGCGAGGCCCAGTACTTC; CDR3 protein: CSAAGGEAQYF
J gene: TRBJ2-1; clone size: -; D gene: TRBD1; V gene: TRBV7-2; CDR3 DNA: TGTGCCAGCAGCCGAGACAGGGGGGAGAATGAGCAGTTCTTC; CDR3 protein: CASSRDRGENEQFF
J gene: TRBJ2-3; clone size: few; D gene: -; V gene: TRBV6-2/TRBV6-3; CDR3 DNA: TGTGCCAGCAGTCCCGCCGGAACGCAGTATTTT; CDR3 protein: CASSPAGTQYF
J gene: TRBJ2-3; clone size: few; D gene: -; V gene: TRBV6-5; CDR3 DNA: TGTGCCAGCAGTTACGGATGGGTATCAGATACGCAGTATTTT; CDR3 protein: CASSYGWVSDTQYF
J gene: TRBJ2-1; clone size: few; D gene: -; V gene: TRBV6-1; CDR3 DNA: TGTGCCAGCAGTGTTACCGGGAGCCCCGATGAGCAGTTCTTC; CDR3 protein: CASSVTGSPDEQFF
J gene: TRBJ2-1; clone size: many; D gene: -; V gene: TRBV15; CDR3 DNA: TGTGCCACCAGCAGAGATCTGGGGAGTGAGCAGTTCTTC; CDR3 protein: CATSRDLGSEQFF
J gene: TRBJ2-5; clone size: few; D gene: -; V gene: TRBV30; CDR3 DNA: TGTGCCTGGACATGGTCTTCTGAGACCCAGTACTTC; CDR3 protein: CAWTWSSETQYF
J gene: TRBJ2-7; clone size: few; D gene: -; V gene: TRBV20-1; CDR3 DNA: TGCAGTGCTAGGAGGCATGCAATCCCGGAACAGTACTTC; CDR3 protein: CSARRHAIPEQYF
J gene: TRBJ2-3; clone size: few; D gene: TRBD1; V gene: TRBV12-3/TRBV12-4; CDR3 DNA: TGTGCCAGCAAACTGCGAGGGGGCATTAGCACAGATACGCAGTATTTT; CDR3 protein: CASKLRGGISTDTQYF
J gene: TRBJ1-2; clone size: -; D gene: -; V gene: TRBV5-6; CDR3 DNA: TGTGCCAGCGGGCGGGACTTCGGAGTTGGCTACACCTTC; CDR3 protein: CASGRDFGVGYTF
J gene: TRBJ2-1; clone size: few; D gene: -; V gene: TRBV7-2; CDR3 DNA: TGTGCCAGCAGCCCCGGGACCGGCGTAGGTGAGCAGTTCTTC; CDR3 protein: CASSPGTGVGEQFF
J gene: TRBJ2-3; clone size: few; D gene: TRBD2; V gene: TRBV20-1; CDR3 DNA: TGCAGTGCTAGCCAGCGGGGCCGCGCCAATACGCAGTATTTT; CDR3 protein: CSASQRGRANTQYF
J gene: TRBJ1-5; clone size: -; D gene: -; V gene: TRBV27; CDR3 DNA: TGTGCCAGCAGTTCGACGCTTAGCAATCAGCCCCAGCATTTT; CDR3 protein: CASSSTLSNQPQHF
J gene: TRBJ2-7; clone size: -; D gene: -; V gene: TRBV5-4; CDR3 DNA: TGTGCCAGCAGCCGCCCAGGGGTTTCCCTCGAGCAGTACTTC; CDR3 protein: CASSRPGVSLEQYF
J gene: TRBJ2-2; clone size: few; D gene: -; V gene: TRBV30; CDR3 DNA: TGTGCCTGGAGATTTGAGGAGGACGGGGAGCTGTTTTTT; CDR3 protein: CAWRFEEDGELFF
J gene: TRBJ2-4; clone size: -; D gene: -; V gene: TRBV20-1; CDR3 DNA: TGCAGTGCTAGAGATGATCGAGGGGGAGAAAACATTCAGTACTTC; CDR3 protein: CSARDDRGGENIQYF
J gene: TRBJ2-3; clone size: few; D gene: -; V gene: TRBV20-1; CDR3 DNA: TGCAGTGCTATATTCGGCGGGCGGGCTAGCACAGATACGCAGTATTTT; CDR3 protein: CSAIFGGRASTDTQYF
J gene: TRBJ2-7; clone size: many; D gene: -; V gene: TRBV24-1; CDR3 DNA: TGTGCCACCAGTGATAGATACGAGCAGTACTTC; CDR3 protein: CATSDRYEQYF
J gene: TRBJ2-1; clone size: -; D gene: -; V gene: TRBV9; CDR3 DNA: TGTGCCAGCAGCGTAGCGGACGCCTACAATGAGCAGTTCTTC; CDR3 protein: CASSVADAYNEQFF
J gene: TRBJ2-7; clone size: few; D gene: -; V gene: TRBV20-1; CDR3 DNA: TGCAGTGCTAGAGATCACGAGCAGTACTTC; CDR3 protein: CSARDHEQYF
J gene: TRBJ2-7; clone size: many; D gene: -; V gene: TRBV15; CDR3 DNA: TGTGCCACCAGCAGAAGGGACCGCGGCTACGAGCAGTACTTC; CDR3 protein: CATSRRDRGYEQYF
J gene: TRBJ2-2; clone size: few; D gene: -; V gene: TRBV25-1; CDR3 DNA: TGTGCCAGCAGTGAATCGGAAACCACCGGGGAGCTGTTTTTT; CDR3 protein: CASSESETTGELFF
J gene: TRBJ2-7; clone size: -; D gene: -; V gene: TRBV7-9; CDR3 DNA: TGTGCCAGCAGCCCGGGGACTCCCGACCCAAACTACGAGCAGTACTTC; CDR3 protein: CASSPGTPDPNYEQYF
J gene: TRBJ2-7; clone size: -; D gene: -; V gene: TRBV24-1; CDR3 DNA: TGTGCCACCAGTCCGGCTAGTCTCCCCTACGAGCAGTACTTC; CDR3 protein: CATSPASLPYEQYF
J gene: TRBJ2-7; clone size: few; D gene: -; V gene: TRBV5-6; CDR3 DNA: TGTGCCAGCAGCCCTGGCTTGGACAGAATCTACGAGCAGTACTTC; CDR3 protein: CASSPGLDRIYEQYF
J gene: TRBJ2-6; clone size: few; D gene: TRBD2; V gene: TRBV7-2; CDR3 DNA: TGTGCCAGCAGCGGAAGGGGAGGGCTCTCTGGGGCCAACGTCCTGACTTTC; CDR3 protein: CASSGRGGLSGANVLTF
J gene: TRBJ1-1; clone size: few; D gene: -; V gene: TRBV7-9; CDR3 DNA: TGTGCCAGCAGCCCTCAGGGTTCGAACACTGAAGCTTTCTTT; CDR3 protein: CASSPQGSNTEAFF
J gene: TRBJ1-5; clone size: -; D gene: -; V gene: TRBV6-1; CDR3 DNA: TGTGCCAGCAGTCAAGACCGGGCTGGCAATCAGCCCCAGCATTTT; CDR3 protein: CASSQDRAGNQPQHF
J gene: TRBJ2-1; clone size: -; D gene: -; V gene: TRBV10-2; CDR3 DNA: TGCGCCAGCAGTGAGTCAGAAGACTCCTACAATGAGCAGTTCTTC; CDR3 protein: CASSESEDSYNEQFF
J gene: TRBJ2-5; clone size: -; D gene: -; V gene: TRBV20-1; CDR3 DNA: TGCAGTGCCTTTAGACAGGCTGAGACCCAGTACTTC; CDR3 protein: CSAFRQAETQYF
J gene: TRBJ2-5; clone size: -; D gene: -; V gene: TRBV20-1; CDR3 DNA: TGCAGTGCGCATTTCATGATTGACCAAGAGACCCAGTACTTC; CDR3 protein: CSAHFMIDQETQYF
J gene: TRBJ1-4; clone size: -; D gene: -; V gene: TRBV28; CDR3 DNA: TGTGCCAGCTCGACCTCACAGAGAAGGAATGAAAAACTGTTTTTT; CDR3 protein: CASSTSQRRNEKLFF
J gene: TRBJ2-1; clone size: -; D gene: TRBD2; V gene: TRBV3-1; CDR3 DNA: TGTGCCAGCAGCCAAGAGTCGGGAGGTCCTCTCGGGGAGCAGTTCTTC; CDR3 protein: CASSQESGGPLGEQFF
J gene: TRBJ2-7; clone size: -; D gene: TRBD1; V gene: TRBV12-3/TRBV12-4; CDR3 DNA: TGTGCCAGCAGTTCCCACCCTTCTGGGACAGGGTTCCTTGGGGAGCAGTACTTC; CDR3 protein: CASSSHPSGTGFLGEQYF